This is a list of T cell receptor beta chains from one sample in a study of regulatory T cells in long-lasting Graves disease. In TCRdb, the multiplex PCR reads were re-called with MiXCR into one record per CDR3 protein. The sample has roughly 610,000 distinct CDR3 sequences, roughly 16% seen once. This same sample was also part of a study on T cells in Graves' hyperthyroidism and ophthalmopathy.

The sample was peripheral blood mononuclear cells (PBMCs), taken at new diagnosis, from a patient treated with antithyroid drugs. These receptors were collected from a woman under 40 with Graves disease. CDR3s include the opening cysteine and the closing phenylalanine or tryptophan. D genes are given only for firm matches. Clone size, where shown, is once, few, many, or a class for clones that have expanded.

V: TRBV27
size: few
D: .
J: TRBJ2-1
CDR3: CASSLSELARNEQFF
DNA: TGTGCCAGCAGTTTATCGGAACTAGCCAGGAATGAGCAGTTCTTC

V: TRBV6-2/TRBV6-3
size: .
D: .
J: TRBJ2-7
CDR3: CASSYGGVFSYEQYF
DNA: TGTGCCAGCAGTTACGGGGGAGTCTTTTCCTACGAGCAGTACTTC

V: TRBV19
size: few
D: TRBD1
J: TRBJ1-1
CDR3: CASSTGWMGTEAFF
DNA: TGTGCCAGTTCGACAGGGTGGATGGGCACTGAAGCTTTCTTT

V: TRBV7-9
size: .
D: .
J: TRBJ2-1
CDR3: CASSLGAGAFSYNEQFF
DNA: TGTGCCAGCAGCTTAGGGGCAGGGGCATTCTCCTACAATGAGCAGTTCTTC

V: TRBV5-6
size: .
D: TRBD1
J: TRBJ2-5
CDR3: CASSVNRGRGAQYF
DNA: TGTGCCAGCAGCGTCAACAGGGGGCGCGGAGCCCAGTACTTC

V: TRBV3-1
size: many
D: .
J: TRBJ1-5
CDR3: CASSQGMGNQPQHF
DNA: TGTGCCAGCAGTCAGGGTATGGGCAATCAGCCCCAGCATTTT

V: TRBV3-1
size: .
D: .
J: TRBJ2-3
CDR3: CASSQVGGLSGSDTQYF
DNA: TGTGCCAGCAGCCAAGTGGGGGGGCTGAGCGGGTCGGATACGCAGTATTTT

V: TRBV25-1
size: many
D: .
J: TRBJ2-6
CDR3: CASSDMRVSGANVLTF
DNA: TGTGCCAGCAGTGATATGAGGGTCTCTGGGGCCAACGTCCTGACTTTC

V: TRBV28
size: many
D: .
J: TRBJ1-6
CDR3: CASTPTGQPGSPLHF
DNA: TGTGCCAGCACCCCTACCGGCCAGCCTGGGTCACCCCTCCACTTT

V: TRBV3-1
size: .
D: TRBD2
J: TRBJ2-7
CDR3: CASSQGRVREQYF
DNA: TGTGCCAGCAGCCAGGGGAGGGTCCGCGAGCAGTACTTC

V: TRBV28
size: many
D: .
J: TRBJ1-2
CDR3: CASSLLRFNYGYTF
DNA: TGTGCCAGCAGTTTGTTGCGGTTTAACTATGGCTACACCTTC

V: TRBV6-1
size: .
D: .
J: TRBJ2-3
CDR3: CASRRRPVSTDTQYF
DNA: TGTGCCAGCCGGAGGCGGCCCGTGAGCACAGATACGCAGTATTTT

V: TRBV30
size: .
D: TRBD1
J: TRBJ1-5
CDR3: CAWSRPGQGPYSNQPQHF
DNA: TGTGCCTGGAGTAGACCGGGACAGGGCCCCTATAGCAATCAGCCCCAGCATTTT

V: TRBV9
size: .
D: .
J: TRBJ2-2
CDR3: CASSVVGPLGTGELFF
DNA: TGTGCCAGCAGCGTAGTAGGGCCCCTTGGCACCGGGGAGCTGTTTTTT

V: TRBV18
size: few
D: .
J: TRBJ2-5
CDR3: CASSPEGLLQETQYF
DNA: TGTGCCAGCTCACCAGAGGGACTCTTACAAGAGACCCAGTACTTC

V: TRBV18
size: .
D: .
J: TRBJ1-2
CDR3: CASSANRNQNYGYTF
DNA: TGTGCCAGCTCAGCTAACAGGAATCAGAACTATGGCTACACCTTC

V: TRBV12-3/TRBV12-4
size: many
D: .
J: TRBJ1-1
CDR3: CASSFSHDAYEAFF
DNA: TGTGCCAGCAGTTTTTCCCACGATGCCTATGAAGCTTTCTTT

V: TRBV6-1
size: many
D: .
J: TRBJ1-6
CDR3: CASSLDDRIRVNSPLHF
DNA: TGTGCCAGCAGTCTAGACGACAGGATCAGGGTCAATTCACCCCTCCACTTT

V: TRBV6-1
size: many
D: TRBD1
J: TRBJ1-1
CDR3: CASRHPGGGPGTEAFF
DNA: TGTGCCAGCAGACACCCAGGGGGGGGGCCAGGCACTGAAGCTTTCTTT

V: TRBV29-1
size: .
D: TRBD1
J: TRBJ1-1
CDR3: CSAARQGYSAEAFF
DNA: TGCAGCGCTGCCAGACAGGGATACAGCGCTGAAGCTTTCTTT

V: TRBV28
size: many
D: TRBD2
J: TRBJ2-1
CDR3: CASSFSRVASGRAGNEQFF
DNA: TGTGCCAGCAGTTTCTCGAGGGTAGCTAGCGGGAGGGCGGGTAATGAGCAGTTCTTC

V: TRBV30
size: many
D: .
J: TRBJ2-7
CDR3: CAWRSHEQYF
DNA: TGTGCCTGGAGGAGTCACGAGCAGTACTTC

V: TRBV5-1
size: .
D: TRBD1
J: TRBJ1-4
CDR3: CASSQTGTGTANEKLSF
DNA: TGCGCCAGCAGCCAAACGGGGACCGGGACAGCTAATGAAAAACTGTCTTTT

V: TRBV9
size: .
D: TRBD2
J: TRBJ2-7
CDR3: CASSSVSGSFSEQYF
DNA: TGTGCCAGCAGCTCGGTTAGCGGGAGTTTCTCCGAGCAGTACTTC

V: TRBV24-1
size: many
D: .
J: TRBJ1-5
CDR3: CATKPWRPDQAQHF
DNA: TGTGCCACCAAGCCGTGGCGTCCGGATCAAGCCCAGCATTTT

V: TRBV28
size: many
D: TRBD2
J: TRBJ2-3
CDR3: CASSGLAGGIFGTDTQYF
DNA: TGTGCCAGCAGTGGCCTTGCGGGAGGGATCTTCGGCACAGATACGCAGTATTTT

V: TRBV5-1
size: .
D: .
J: TRBJ2-5
CDR3: CASSSRDQGRETRYF
DNA: TGCGCCAGCAGCAGCCGGGACCAGGGTCGGGAGACCCGGTACTTC

V: TRBV6-5
size: many
D: TRBD1
J: TRBJ2-7
CDR3: CASSSPDRVYEQYF
DNA: TGTGCCAGCAGTTCCCCCGACAGGGTCTACGAGCAGTACTTC

V: TRBV6-6
size: few
D: TRBD2
J: TRBJ2-3
CDR3: CASSYSREGRGNTQYF
DNA: TGTGCCAGCAGTTACTCGAGGGAGGGTCGAGGTAATACGCAGTATTTT

V: TRBV11-2
size: few
D: .
J: TRBJ1-4
CDR3: CASSLGTYEKLFF
DNA: TGTGCCAGCAGCCTAGGGACTTATGAAAAACTGTTTTTT

V: TRBV6-1
size: many
D: TRBD2
J: TRBJ2-7
CDR3: CASAGDDYEQYF
DNA: TGTGCCAGCGCGGGAGATGACTACGAGCAGTACTTC